This T cell receptor beta chain was obtained from a study of T cells after yellow fever vaccination. Turning to the study itself: Libraries from low-cell-number fractions were prepared with the SMART-Seq v4 Ultra Low Input RNA kit. Study-wide points: In post-booster samples, most primary-vaccination clones reappeared (approximately 96% CD4, around 87% CD8). Some clonotypes, a small share, were shared between CD4 and CD8 compartments.

Each CDR3 protein is one row after TCRdb ran MiXCR on the 5' RACE reads. The table includes 250,000 to 350,000 distinct CDR3 sequences, 3.5% to 4.5% detected once. This clonotype came up many times. Its antigen is unknown. This receptor was obtained from a man between 18 and 29 years old who received the YFV17D yellow fever vaccine. The input for sequencing was PBMCs, taken 15 days after the yellow fever booster vaccination.

The CDR3 here is CASSSTGADTQYF. The CDR3 DNA reads as TGTGCCAGCAGCTCAACAGGGGCAGATACGCAGTATTTT. V is TRBV7-3 and J is TRBJ2-3; 7 bases align to TRBD1. CDR1 and CDR2 (germline): SGHTA, FQGTGA. The CDR3 extends over 13 amino acids. Trimming at V came to 4 bases and at J to 4 bases, leaving 2 bases not matched to a gene.